This T cell receptor (beta chain) was sequenced for a study of CD8+ T cells in alopecia areata. Described treatment: oral pan-JAK inhibitor, 5-10 mg twice daily. Following RNA extraction, reverse transcription yielded cDNA that acted as the sequencing template. Measured with immunoSEQ multiplex PCR; TCRdb has only the in-frame clones, and not every one. In the table there are about 290,000 clones, roughly 64% of which are singletons. The CDR3 sequence is 14 residues long. Trimming stripped 7 bases from V and 0 bases from J, with 13 bases between. The germline V gene encodes CDR1 SQVTM and CDR2 ANQGSEA.

This clonotype was obtained from a human donor with alopecia areata. V and J are TRBV29-1 and TRBJ2-4; D is possibly TRBD1 (6 bases). The specimen comprised CD4+ T cells sorted from blood, sampled at week 24, from a patient treated with tofacitinib. CDR3 sequence (DNA): TGCAGCGCCAGGGACAATATAGCCAAAAACATTCAGTACTTC. Its protein is CSARDNIAKNIQYF.